Listed here are 12 T cell receptor beta chains from one sample, sequenced in a study of cytomegalovirus exposure and HLA in healthy donors. PCR was performed using 60 Vbeta and 13 Jbeta primers. Assay used: immunoSEQ multiplex PCR; TCRdb lists only in-frame clones, some missing. The sample has 55,000 to 80,000 clones, roughly four fifths seen once. The sequencing input was PBMCs. The receptors come from a man between 70 and 80 years old in good health and CMV-seronegative.

The chain uses TRBV10-3 and TRBJ2-3, with 8 bases identical to TRBD1. Unmatched junction bases numbered 7, after V lost 0 bases and J lost 5 bases. The CDR3 covers 16 residues. CDR1 is ENHRY and CDR2 is SYGVKD in the germline V gene. The CDR3 sequence is CAISESQGALGDTQYF. CDR3 sequence (DNA): TGTGCCATCAGTGAGTCGCAGGGGGCGTTAGGAGATACGCAGTATTTT.

The chain uses TRBV6-5 and TRBJ2-7, with TRBD2 matching over 14 bases. This CDR3 contains 15 residues. V shed 8 bases and J 4 bases; nucleotides not matched to a gene: 7. Germline CDR1 MNHEY, CDR2 SVGAGI. CDR3 in amino acids: CASRFGTSGSYEQYF. DNA of the CDR3: TGTGCCAGCCGATTCGGGACTAGCGGGAGTTACGAGCAGTACTTC.

This chain joins TRBV7-2 and TRBJ2-7, with 8 bases matching TRBD1. Looked up from germline, CDR1 is SGHTA and CDR2 is FQGNSA. This CDR3 has 18 residues. Germline trimming cut 5 bases from V and 3 bases from J; bases unmatched to any gene: 18. CDR3 in DNA: TGTGCCAGCAGCCCCAATAGCCCCCAGGGGGCGGTCGGCTACGAGCAGTACTTC. Its translation: CASSPNSPQGAVGYEQYF.

The chain has TRBV11-3 and TRBJ2-1; D is possibly TRBD2 (6 bases). Trimming pared 2 bases from V and 3 bases from J, leaving 20 bases between. Germline values: CDR1 SGHNT, CDR2 YENEEA. The CDR3 contains 18 residues. The CDR3 spells CASSLSPAGSGYYNEQFF. The CDR3 DNA is TGTGCCAGCAGCTTAAGTCCTGCCGGGAGTGGGTACTACAATGAGCAGTTCTTC.

The V and J genes are TRBV9 and TRBJ2-7, with TRBD1 matching over 9 bases. The CDR3 extends over 16 amino acids. Germline V gives CDR1 SGDLS, CDR2 YYNGEE. Trimming at V came to 3 bases and at J to 3 bases, leaving 10 bases not matched to a gene. The chain's CDR3 is CASSALAGQGLYEQYF. CDR3 coding DNA: TGTGCCAGCAGCGCCCTCGCGGGACAGGGCCTCTACGAGCAGTACTTC.

This clone is medium-sized within its sample. The V and J genes are TRBV27 and TRBJ2-7, with 7 bases that match TRBD2. This CDR3 contains 17 residues. V lost 2 bases, J lost 3 bases, and 13 bases stayed unmatched. The germline V gene has CDR1 MNHEY and CDR2 SMNVEV (reference sequence). The CDR3 sequence: CASSLTWEGKRNYEQYF. The CDR3 DNA follows: TGTGCCAGCAGTTTAACTTGGGAGGGTAAAAGAAACTACGAGCAGTACTTC.

The V call is TRBV29-1, the J call TRBJ2-2; a possible D gene is TRBD2 (5 bases). Germline V gene data show CDR1 as SQVTM and CDR2 as ANQGSEA. CDR3 length equals 13 residues. Trimming took off 1 base at V and 8 bases at J, with 11 bases between the two ends. In DNA, the CDR3 is TGCAGCGTTGAAGTGGCCGAGGGAGGGGAGCTGTTTTTT. Translated, it gives CSVEVAEGGELFF.

The chain joins TRBV5-1 to TRBJ1-1, with D possibly matching TRBD1 (6 bases). Germline loops: CDR1 SGHRS, CDR2 YFSETQ. The CDR3 runs to 15 residues. The V and J ends lost 4 bases and 2 bases respectively, with 15 bases between them. The CDR3 is CASSLLQGPNTEAFF. CDR3 sequence (DNA): TGCGCCAGCAGCCTACTACAGGGCCCAAACACTGAAGCTTTCTTT.

This clone was picked up a small number of times. J is TRBJ2-7 and V is TRBV5-1; 7 bases are a match to TRBD1. CDR3 size: 14 residues. After removal of 4 bases from V and 4 bases from J, the junction contained 8 bases not matched to a gene. The V gene's germline CDR1 is SGHRS and CDR2 YFSETQ. The CDR3 DNA is TGCGCCAGCAGCCGGGCCGGGACAGATTACGAGCAGTACTTC. Protein product: CASSRAGTDYEQYF.

This chain uses TRBV5-1 with TRBJ2-3; 8 nucleotides line up with TRBD1. This CDR3 is built from 16 residues. The germline V gene has CDR1 SGHRS and CDR2 YFSETQ. With 3 bases clipped from V and 1 base from J, the junction kept 7 bases outside the gene matches. CDR3 in DNA: TGCGCCAGCAGCTCTGGACAGGGTTCAGGCACAGATACGCAGTATTTT. Amino acids: CASSSGQGSGTDTQYF.

This sequence joins TRBV7-2 and TRBJ2-7, with TRBD2 as a possible D gene (5 bases). The ends were cut back, 5 bases at V and 3 bases at J, with 23 bases in the middle. Per germline, CDR1 SGHTA and CDR2 FQGNSA. The CDR3 covers 17 residues. Here the CDR3 DNA reads TGTGCCAGCAGCCCGCAAGGACGGGTAGCGCCTAACTACGAGCAGTACTTC. Translating it yields CASSPQGRVAPNYEQYF.

The chain joins TRBV5-1 to TRBJ2-6; no definite D call. The CDR3 is 16 amino acids. V lost 4 bases, J lost 1 base, and 12 bases lay in between. Germline CDR1 and CDR2: SGHRS and YFSETQ. The CDR3 DNA reads as TGCGCCAGCAGCCCGATCCCGGGTTCTGGGGCCAACGTCCTGACTTTC. As protein: CASSPIPGSGANVLTF.